This entry is about one TCR beta chain. The antigen remains undetermined. V dropped 0 bases and J dropped 4; count of bases not matched to a gene: 15. CDR3 length: 20 amino acids. Germline V gene data show CDR1 as LGHNA and CDR2 as YSLEER. Peripheral blood came from all dose cohorts at three timepoints. The data are from a study of OX40 agonist ivuxolimab in advanced cancers. Generated by immunoSEQ multiplex PCR, the TCRdb table keeps only in-frame clones and is missing some. This sample carries 60,000 or so clones, about 94% of them seen once, and the ten largest clones take roughly 19%. Study findings and constraints: Near-lowest levels of clonal expansion characterized partial responders at 0.1-3.0 mg/kg. Also present in some nonresponders was a low level of normalized T-cell clonal expansion. Expanded clones belonging to CD8+ T cells outnumbered, on average, those of CD4+.

This rearrangement joins TRBV4-3 to TRBJ2-1; 10 bases fit TRBD2. Sample: CD4+ or CD8+ T cells sorted from blood, taken in a trial of the OX40 agonist ivuxolimab. The TCR was taken from an adult with an advanced solid tumor such as melanoma, head and neck, liver or kidney cancer. CDR3 in amino acids: CASSQDALTWTSGPYNEQFF. CDR3 coding DNA: TGCGCCAGCAGCCAAGACGCACTCACTTGGACTAGCGGCCCTTACAATGAGCAGTTCTTC.